This TCR beta chain was obtained from a study of vaccination and CD4 T cells after COVID-19. In the study overall: Convalescent patients had positive nasal swab PCR results for SARS-CoV-2. Disease was mild in several and severe in one. Post-COVID specimens were obtained a median about 97 days after diagnosis (range 35 to 161). Cells were stimulated with overlapping spike peptide pools from SARS-CoV-2, HCoV-NL63, HCoV-OC43 and HCoV-229E.

Note on this clonotype: Its antigen is as yet unknown.

Cultured CD4+ T cells had their DNA profiled by the Oncomine TCR Beta short-read assay. Scientists extracted genomic DNA from CD4+ T cells grown in culture. TCRdb called the PCR reads again in MiXCR, with one record for every CDR3 protein. Of 13,000 or so distinct CDR3 sequences listed, 56% are singletons. The sample's treatment: roughly 11-day PBMC culture with coronavirus spike peptide pools or control peptides (ViraFEST assay). The CDR3 covers 14 residues. Deletions cut 2 bases from V and 3 bases from J, with 10 bases between. The germline V gene has CDR1 SGHVS and CDR2 FNYEAQ. The sequencing sample was made of CD4+ T cells from blood, cultured in vitro. This chain links TRBV7-6 with TRBJ1-1; maybe TRBD1 (6 bases). This sequence was found in a human donor who had recovered from COVID-19. The CDR3 loop reads CASSLNRADTEAFF. CDR3 sequence (DNA): TGTGCCAGCAGCTTAAACAGGGCGGACACTGAAGCTTTCTTT.